This is a list of T cell receptor beta chains from one sample in a study of human T cells and chemical hapten exposure. TCRdb called the RACE reads again in MiXCR, with one record for every CDR3 protein. The sample gives approximately 46,000 distinct CDR3 sequences, roughly 10% of which show up once; around 14% is in the top ten. The sequences come from whole blood, collected in connection with sensitization to the hapten diphenylcyclopropenone (DPC). The receptors shown here come from a woman in her twenties or thirties with alopecia areata. Some clones in this sample may be carry-over from other donors' samples. Both conserved end residues are part of each CDR3. The D gene is left open where the match is weak. Clone size is shown for a subset of rows, as once, few, many or a class of expanded clone.

size | D | J | V | CDR3 | DNA
- | - | TRBJ1-5 | TRBV20-1 | CSASVQAGNQPQHF | TGCAGTGCTAGTGTCCAGGCCGGCAATCAGCCCCAGCATTTT
- | - | TRBJ1-2 | TRBV29-1 | CSGGQSANYGYTF | TGCAGCGGCGGACAGTCGGCTAACTATGGCTACACCTTC
many | TRBD1 | TRBJ2-3 | TRBV4-1 | CASSQKGGATDTQYF | TGCGCCAGCAGCCAAAAAGGGGGCGCTACAGATACGCAGTATTTT
- | TRBD1 | TRBJ1-6 | TRBV11-1 | CASSRRTGWNSPLHF | TGTGCCAGCAGCCGCCGGACAGGGTGGAATTCACCCCTCCACTTT
- | - | TRBJ2-1 | TRBV12-3/TRBV12-4 | CASIQDTGLVNEQFF | TGTGCCAGCATTCAGGACACAGGCCTCGTCAATGAGCAGTTCTTC
many | TRBD2 | TRBJ2-1 | TRBV28 | CASRGGDPSRYNEQFF | TGTGCCAGCAGGGGGGGGGACCCCTCTCGCTACAATGAGCAGTTCTTC
many | - | TRBJ1-6 | TRBV20-1 | CSAGEPWGKGSPLHF | TGCAGTGCCGGGGAACCCTGGGGCAAAGGTTCACCCCTCCACTTT
- | - | TRBJ1-5 | TRBV5-8 | CASSLVTGTISNQPQHF | TGTGCCAGCAGCTTGGTAACAGGGACGATTAGCAATCAGCCCCAGCATTTT
few | - | TRBJ1-1 | TRBV28 | CAAKGVMNTEAFF | TGTGCCGCCAAGGGCGTTATGAACACTGAAGCTTTCTTT
many | - | TRBJ1-1 | TRBV18 | CASSPDPNTEAFF | TGTGCCAGCTCACCCGACCCGAACACTGAAGCTTTCTTT
few | - | TRBJ1-6 | TRBV28 | CASSNPIPGSPLHF | TGTGCCAGCAGCAACCCGATCCCGGGGTCACCCCTCCACTTT
- | - | TRBJ1-4 | TRBV9 | CASSVGGRVEKLFF | TGTGCCAGCAGCGTAGGGGGCCGAGTCGAAAAACTGTTTTTT
few | - | TRBJ2-7 | TRBV29-1 | CSVSYGFTSYEQYF | TGCAGCGTCTCGTACGGGTTTACCTCCTACGAGCAGTACTTC
- | - | TRBJ2-5 | TRBV11-2 | CASSPQGYDQETQYF | TGTGCCAGCAGCCCCCAGGGGTATGATCAAGAGACCCAGTACTTC
many | - | TRBJ2-7 | TRBV7-2 | CASSPSWFASSYEQYF | TGTGCCAGCAGCCCATCGTGGTTCGCGAGCTCCTACGAGCAGTACTTC
few | - | TRBJ2-7 | TRBV20-1 | CSARGRGQSYEQYF | TGCAGTGCTAGAGGCAGGGGCCAATCCTACGAGCAGTACTTC
few | TRBD1 | TRBJ2-4 | TRBV5-1 | CASSAGQGAKNIQYF | TGCGCCAGCAGCGCGGGACAGGGAGCCAAAAACATTCAGTACTTC
few | - | TRBJ2-6 | TRBV4-2 | CASSQDRSSGANVLTF | TGTGCCAGCAGCCAAGATCGGAGCTCTGGGGCCAACGTCCTGACTTTC
many | TRBD2 | TRBJ2-4 | TRBV6-2/TRBV6-3 | CASSSTTSVGALQYF | TGTGCCAGCAGTTCAACCACTAGCGTCGGCGCCCTTCAGTACTTC
few | TRBD2 | TRBJ2-5 | TRBV4-2 | CASSQVPSGEETQYF | TGTGCCAGCAGCCAAGTTCCTAGCGGGGAAGAGACCCAGTACTTC
many | - | TRBJ1-2 | TRBV27 | CASSLSGRAAGYGYTF | TGTGCCAGCAGTTTATCGGGCAGGGCGGCGGGCTATGGCTACACCTTC
- | TRBD1 | TRBJ2-7 | TRBV2 | CASNWDSDTYEQYF | TGTGCCAGCAATTGGGACAGCGATACCTACGAGCAATACTTC
few | - | TRBJ2-1 | TRBV27 | CASSLEGRQFF | TGTGCCAGCAGTCTTGAGGGGCGGCAGTTCTTC
many | - | TRBJ2-1 | TRBV2 | CASSRGAARGEQFF | TGTGCCAGCAGCCGAGGGGCAGCCAGGGGTGAGCAGTTCTTC
- | - | TRBJ1-3 | TRBV6-1 | CASSEGGSNSGNTIYF | TGTGCCAGCAGTGAAGGCGGGAGTAACTCTGGAAACACCATATATTTT
few | TRBD2 | TRBJ2-3 | TRBV29-1 | CSALGLAGDVLTDTQYF | TGCAGCGCTTTAGGACTAGCGGGGGACGTGCTCACAGATACGCAGTATTTT